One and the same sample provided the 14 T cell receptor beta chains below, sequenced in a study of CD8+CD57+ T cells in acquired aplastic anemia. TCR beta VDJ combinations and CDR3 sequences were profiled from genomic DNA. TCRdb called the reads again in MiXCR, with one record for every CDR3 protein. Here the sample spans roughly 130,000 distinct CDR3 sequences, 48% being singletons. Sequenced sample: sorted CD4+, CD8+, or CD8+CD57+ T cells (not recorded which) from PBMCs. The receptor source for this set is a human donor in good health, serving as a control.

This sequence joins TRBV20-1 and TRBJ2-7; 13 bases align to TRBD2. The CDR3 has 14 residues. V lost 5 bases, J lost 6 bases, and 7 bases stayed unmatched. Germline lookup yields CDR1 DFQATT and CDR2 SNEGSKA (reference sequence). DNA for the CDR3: TGCAGTGCTGTGACTAGCGGGGGGTTCTCCGAGCAGTACTTC. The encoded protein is CSAVTSGGFSEQYF.

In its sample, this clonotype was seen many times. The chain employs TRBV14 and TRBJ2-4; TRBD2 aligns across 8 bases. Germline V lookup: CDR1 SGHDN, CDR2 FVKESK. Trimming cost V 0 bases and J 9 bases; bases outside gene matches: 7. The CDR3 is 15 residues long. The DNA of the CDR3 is TGTGCCAGCAGCCAAGATCGGGCGGGGGGTAGCATTCAGTACTTC. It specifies CASSQDRAGGSIQYF.

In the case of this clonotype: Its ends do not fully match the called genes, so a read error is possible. The CDR3 here is CASSLQGSGADVLTF. The CDR3 DNA sequence: TGTGCCAGCAGTTTACAGGGCTCTGGGGCCGACGTCCTGACTTTC. This chain uses TRBV27 with TRBJ2-6; possible D gene TRBD1, 5 bases. In germline, CDR1 is MNHEY, CDR2 SMNVEV (reference sequence). CDR3 length: 15 amino acids.

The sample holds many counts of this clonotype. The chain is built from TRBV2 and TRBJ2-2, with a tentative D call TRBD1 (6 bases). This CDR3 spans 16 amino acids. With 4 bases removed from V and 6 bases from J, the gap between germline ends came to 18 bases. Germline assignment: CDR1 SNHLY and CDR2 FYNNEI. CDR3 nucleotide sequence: TGTGCCAGCAGTGTAATGGGCAGGGGTACCGCCGGGGAGCTGTTTTTT. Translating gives CASSVMGRGTAGELFF.

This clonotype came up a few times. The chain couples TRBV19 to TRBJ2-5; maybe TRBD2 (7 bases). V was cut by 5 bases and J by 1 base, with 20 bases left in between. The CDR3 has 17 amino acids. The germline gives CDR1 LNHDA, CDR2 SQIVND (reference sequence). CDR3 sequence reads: CASSGRGGFGFQETQYF. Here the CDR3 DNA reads TGTGCCAGTAGTGGCAGGGGAGGGTTCGGGTTCCAAGAGACCCAGTACTTC.

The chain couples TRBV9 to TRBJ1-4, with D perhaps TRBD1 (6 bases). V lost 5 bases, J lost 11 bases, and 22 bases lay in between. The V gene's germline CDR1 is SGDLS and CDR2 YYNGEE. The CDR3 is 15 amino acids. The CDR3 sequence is CASRRAEGEENKLFF. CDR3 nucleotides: TGTGCCAGCAGAAGAGCTGAGGGGGAGGAAAACAAACTGTTTTTT.

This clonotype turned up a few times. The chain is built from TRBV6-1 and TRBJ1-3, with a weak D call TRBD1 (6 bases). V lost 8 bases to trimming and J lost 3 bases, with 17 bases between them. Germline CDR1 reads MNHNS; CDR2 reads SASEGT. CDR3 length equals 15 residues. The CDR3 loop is CASWFSGAGGNTIYF. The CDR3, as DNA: TGTGCCAGCTGGTTTTCGGGGGCCGGTGGAAACACCATATATTTT.

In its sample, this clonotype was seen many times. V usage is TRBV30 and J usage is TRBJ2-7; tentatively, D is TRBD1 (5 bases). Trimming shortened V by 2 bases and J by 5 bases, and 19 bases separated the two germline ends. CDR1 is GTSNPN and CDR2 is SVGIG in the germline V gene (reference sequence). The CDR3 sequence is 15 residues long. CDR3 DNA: TGTGCCTGGAGTCCGACCCAGCCCGGCAGGGACGAGCAGTACTTC. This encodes CAWSPTQPGRDEQYF.

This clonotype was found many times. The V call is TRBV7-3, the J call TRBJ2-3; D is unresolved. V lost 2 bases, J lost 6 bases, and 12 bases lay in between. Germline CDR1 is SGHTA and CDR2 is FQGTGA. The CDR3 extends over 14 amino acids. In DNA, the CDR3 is TGTGCCAGCAGCTTACAATCCACGGCCGATACGCAGTATTTT. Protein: CASSLQSTADTQYF.

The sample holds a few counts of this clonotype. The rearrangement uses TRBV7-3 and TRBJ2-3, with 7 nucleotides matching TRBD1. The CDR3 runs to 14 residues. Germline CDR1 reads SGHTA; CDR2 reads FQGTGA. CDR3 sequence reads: CASQLRGRADTQYF. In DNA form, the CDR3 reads TGTGCTTCTCAGCTTAGGGGGCGGGCAGATACGCAGTATTTT.

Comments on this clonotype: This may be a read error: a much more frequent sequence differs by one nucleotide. CDR3 protein: CASSYSNQSEAFF. CDR3 nucleotide sequence: TGTGCCAGCAGTTACTCGAACCAAAGCGAAGCTTTCTTT. This sequence joins TRBV6-5 and TRBJ1-1; D remains ambiguous. Germline CDR1 reads MNHEY; CDR2 reads SVGAGI. The length of the CDR3 is 13 residues. The V end was cut by 0 bases, the J end by 8 bases, with 10 bases between.

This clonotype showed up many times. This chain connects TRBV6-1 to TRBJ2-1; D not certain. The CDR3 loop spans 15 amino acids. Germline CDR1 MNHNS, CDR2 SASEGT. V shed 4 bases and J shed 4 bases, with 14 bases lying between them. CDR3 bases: TGTGCCAGCAGTGCACCAGGACGGATATACAATGAGCAGTTCTTC. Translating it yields CASSAPGRIYNEQFF.

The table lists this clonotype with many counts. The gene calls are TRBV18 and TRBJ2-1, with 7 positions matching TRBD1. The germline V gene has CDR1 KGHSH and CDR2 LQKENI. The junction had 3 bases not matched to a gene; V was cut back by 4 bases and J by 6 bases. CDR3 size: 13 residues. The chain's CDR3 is CASSRDSINEQFF. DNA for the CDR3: TGTGCCAGCTCACGGGACAGCATCAATGAGCAGTTCTTC.

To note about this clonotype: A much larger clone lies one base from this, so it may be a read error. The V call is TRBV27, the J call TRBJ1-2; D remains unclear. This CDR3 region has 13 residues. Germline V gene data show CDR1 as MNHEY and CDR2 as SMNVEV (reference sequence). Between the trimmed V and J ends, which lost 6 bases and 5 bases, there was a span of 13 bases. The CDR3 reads CASRLNGRYGYTF. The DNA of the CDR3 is TGTGCCAGCAGGCTTAATGGGAGATATGGCTACACCTTC.